Included here is one T cell receptor (beta chain) sequence, with context. These data are taken from a study of shared clonotypes between healthy human individuals. The study ran the assay at deep level. About 30,000 T cell genomes, or about 190 ng DNA, went into the sorted-subset replicate PCRs. The repertoire was sequenced with immunoSEQ multiplex PCR; TCRdb's copy has only in-frame clones and lacks some. Altogether about 2 million clones are present, approximately 95% being singletons, with the ten largest covering 1% to 1.5%. From germline, CDR1 is GTSNPN and CDR2 SVGIG (reference sequence). The CDR3 is 14 amino acids. Germline trimming cut 0 bases from V and 5 bases from J; bases unmatched to any gene: 4. Terminally differentiated effector memory CD45RA+ cells were left out of the naive CD8 fraction, which was CD45RO-negative and positively selected for CCR7. The study enrolled healthy HIV-negative adults without recent acute infections or vaccinations as donors. All the donors were Caucasian adults who lived in Nashville, Tennessee.

The chain is built from TRBV30 and TRBJ1-2; 9 positions agree with TRBD1. The receptor comes from a man in his late teens or twenties in good health. Sequencing was performed on naive CD8+ T cells sorted from blood. The CDR3 reads CAWSVQGARYGYTF. The DNA of the CDR3 is TGTGCCTGGAGTGTACAGGGGGCGCGGTATGGCTACACCTTC.